This T cell receptor (beta chain) was identified during a study of T cell repertoires in cytomegalovirus infection. Study background: It can be stated that public TCR beta signatures indicated CMV infection as well as a matching HLA type.

Comment on this clonotype: The antigen is not known.

TCRdb redid the calling of the reads with MiXCR, one entry per CDR3 protein. This table has some 590,000 distinct CDR3 sequences, roughly 43% appearing once. The germline CDR1 and CDR2 sequences are DFQATT and SNEGSKA (reference sequence). This CDR3 is 17 amino acids long. The trim removed 6 bases at V and 2 bases at J, leaving 15 bases unmatched. Broader study findings: The response measured ex vivo was dominated by TCR beta clonotypes (HLA-C-restricted and CMV-specific).

Source: cultured PBMCs, taken from culture after CMV antigen stimulation. The chain is built from TRBV20-1 and TRBJ2-5; 10 bases line up with TRBD2. This sequence originates from a human donor in good health (CMV status not recorded). Some clones in this sample may be carry-over from other donors' samples. The CDR3 DNA is TGCAGTGCCCTATCCTTAGCGGGGGGCCAACTACAAGAGACCCAGTACTTC. Translated: CSALSLAGGQLQETQYF.